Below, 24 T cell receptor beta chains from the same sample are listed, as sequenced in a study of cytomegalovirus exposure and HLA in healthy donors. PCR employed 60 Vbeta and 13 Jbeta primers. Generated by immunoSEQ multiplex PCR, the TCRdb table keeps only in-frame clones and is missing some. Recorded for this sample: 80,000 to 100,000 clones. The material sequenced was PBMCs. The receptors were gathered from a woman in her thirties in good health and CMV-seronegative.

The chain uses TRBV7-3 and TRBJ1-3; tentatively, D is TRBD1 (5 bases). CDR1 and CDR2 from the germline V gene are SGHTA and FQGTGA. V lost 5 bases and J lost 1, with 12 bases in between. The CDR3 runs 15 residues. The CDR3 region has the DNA TGTGCCAGCAGCCCCGGACCAGGGTCTGGAAACACCATATATTTT. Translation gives CASSPGPGSGNTIYF.

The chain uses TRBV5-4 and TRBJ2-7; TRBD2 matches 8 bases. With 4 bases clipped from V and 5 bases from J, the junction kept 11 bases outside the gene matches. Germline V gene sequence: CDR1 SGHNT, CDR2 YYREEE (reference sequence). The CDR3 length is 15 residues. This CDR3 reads CASSRGGFSTNEQYF. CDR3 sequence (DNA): TGTGCCAGCAGCCGGGGGGGTTTCAGTACGAACGAGCAGTACTTC.

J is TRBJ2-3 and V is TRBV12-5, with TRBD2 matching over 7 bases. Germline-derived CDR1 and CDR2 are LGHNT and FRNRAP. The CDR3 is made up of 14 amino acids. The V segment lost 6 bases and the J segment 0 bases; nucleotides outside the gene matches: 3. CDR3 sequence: CASGRGTSTDTQYF. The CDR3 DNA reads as TGTGCTAGTGGGCGGGGGACTAGCACAGATACGCAGTATTTT.

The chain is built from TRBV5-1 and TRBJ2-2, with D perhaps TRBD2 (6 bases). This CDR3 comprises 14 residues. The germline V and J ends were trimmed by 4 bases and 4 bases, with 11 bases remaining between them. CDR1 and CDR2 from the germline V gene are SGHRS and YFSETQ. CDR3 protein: CASSAGLSTGELFF. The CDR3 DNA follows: TGCGCCAGCAGCGCGGGACTCTCCACCGGGGAGCTGTTTTTT.

Here the CDR3 reads CATSSSDSLKGKLFF. The CDR3 DNA is TGTGCCACCAGCAGCTCAGACAGCTTAAAGGGAAAACTGTTTTTT. The chain combines TRBV15 with TRBJ1-4; D is possibly TRBD1 (5 bases). Germline CDR1 reads LNHNV; CDR2 reads YYDKDF (reference sequence). V was cut by 3 bases and J by 10 bases, with 18 bases left in between. The CDR3 loop spans 15 amino acids.

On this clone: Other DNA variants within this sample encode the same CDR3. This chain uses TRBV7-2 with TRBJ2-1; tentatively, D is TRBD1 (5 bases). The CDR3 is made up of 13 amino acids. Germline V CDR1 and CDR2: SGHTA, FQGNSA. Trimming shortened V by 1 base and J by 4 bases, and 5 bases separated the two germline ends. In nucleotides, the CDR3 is TGTGCCAGCAGCTTAGGACAGTACAATGAGCAGTTCTTC. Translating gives CASSLGQYNEQFF.

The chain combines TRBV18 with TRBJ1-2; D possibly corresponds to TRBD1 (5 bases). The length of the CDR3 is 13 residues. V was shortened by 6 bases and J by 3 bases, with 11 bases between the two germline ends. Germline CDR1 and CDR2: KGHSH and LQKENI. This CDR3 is CASSPEGDYGYTF. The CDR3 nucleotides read TGTGCCAGCTCTCCGGAAGGGGACTATGGCTACACCTTC.

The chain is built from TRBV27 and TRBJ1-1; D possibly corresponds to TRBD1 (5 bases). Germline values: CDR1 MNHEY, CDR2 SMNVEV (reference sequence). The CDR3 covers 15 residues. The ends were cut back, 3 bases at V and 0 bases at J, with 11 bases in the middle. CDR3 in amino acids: CASSFGAGLNTEAFF. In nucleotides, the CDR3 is TGTGCCAGCAGTTTTGGGGCTGGCTTGAACACTGAAGCTTTCTTT.

The CDR3 DNA reads TGCGCCAGCAGCCAGGACAGGGGGCGGATCGATGGCTACACCTTC. Protein sequence: CASSQDRGRIDGYTF. This chain connects TRBV5-1 to TRBJ1-2; the match to TRBD1 covers 11 bases. V trimming: 4 bases; J trimming: 6 bases; junction bases outside the gene matches: 8. The CDR3 is 15 amino acids. The germline CDR1 and CDR2 sequences are SGHRS and YFSETQ.

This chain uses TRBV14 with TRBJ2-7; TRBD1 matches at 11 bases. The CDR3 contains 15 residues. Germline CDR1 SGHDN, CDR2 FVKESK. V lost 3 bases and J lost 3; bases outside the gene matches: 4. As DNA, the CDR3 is TGTGCCAGCAGCCAGTTGGGACAGGGGGGCTACGAGCAGTACTTC. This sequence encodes CASSQLGQGGYEQYF.

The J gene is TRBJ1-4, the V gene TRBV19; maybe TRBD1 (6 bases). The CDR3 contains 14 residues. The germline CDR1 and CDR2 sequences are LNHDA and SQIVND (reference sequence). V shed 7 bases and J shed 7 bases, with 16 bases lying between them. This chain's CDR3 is CASTQQGSAEKLFF. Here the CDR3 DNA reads TGTGCCAGTACCCAACAGGGTTCGGCTGAAAAACTGTTTTTT.

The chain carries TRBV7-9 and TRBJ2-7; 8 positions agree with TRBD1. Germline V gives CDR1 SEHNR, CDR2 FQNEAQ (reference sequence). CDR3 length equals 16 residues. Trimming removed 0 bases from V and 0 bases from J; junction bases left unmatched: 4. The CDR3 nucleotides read TGTGCCAGCAGCTTAGCAATGGGGACAGGCTCCTACGAGCAGTACTTC. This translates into CASSLAMGTGSYEQYF.

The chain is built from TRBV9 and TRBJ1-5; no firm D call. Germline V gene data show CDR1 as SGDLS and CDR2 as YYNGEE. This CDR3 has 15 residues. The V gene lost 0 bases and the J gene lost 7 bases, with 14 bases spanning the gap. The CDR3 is CASSVDTSPGQPQHF. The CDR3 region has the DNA TGTGCCAGCAGCGTAGACACCAGCCCAGGCCAGCCCCAGCATTTT.

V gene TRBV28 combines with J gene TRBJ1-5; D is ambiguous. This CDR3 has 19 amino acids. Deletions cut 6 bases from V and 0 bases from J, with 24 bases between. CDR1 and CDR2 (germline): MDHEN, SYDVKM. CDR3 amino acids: CASSVDKEGYVNSNQPQHF. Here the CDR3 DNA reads TGTGCCAGCAGCGTAGATAAGGAGGGCTACGTTAATAGCAATCAGCCCCAGCATTTT.

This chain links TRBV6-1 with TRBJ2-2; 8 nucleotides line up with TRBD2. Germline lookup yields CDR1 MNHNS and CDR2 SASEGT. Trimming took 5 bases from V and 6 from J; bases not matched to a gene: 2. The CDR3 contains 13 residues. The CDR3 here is CASSIAGPGELFF. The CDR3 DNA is TGTGCCAGCAGTATAGCGGGACCCGGGGAGCTGTTTTTT.

The DNA of the CDR3 is TGTGCCAGCAGCGGAGGGGTAGTCGGAAACACCATATATTTT. Translated: CASSGGVVGNTIYF. V usage is TRBV21-1 and J usage is TRBJ1-3. TRBV21-1 has pseudogene status. This CDR3 region has 14 residues.

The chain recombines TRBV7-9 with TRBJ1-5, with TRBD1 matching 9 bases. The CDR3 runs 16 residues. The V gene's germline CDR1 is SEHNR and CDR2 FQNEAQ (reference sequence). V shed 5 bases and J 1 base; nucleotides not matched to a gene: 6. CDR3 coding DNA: TGTGCCAGCAGCACGCCCGACAGGGGGAGCAATCAGCCCCAGCATTTT. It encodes CASSTPDRGSNQPQHF.

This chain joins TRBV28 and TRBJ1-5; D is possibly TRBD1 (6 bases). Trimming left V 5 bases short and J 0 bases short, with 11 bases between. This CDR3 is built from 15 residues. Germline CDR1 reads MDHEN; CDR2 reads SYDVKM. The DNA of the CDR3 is TGTGCCAGCAGTATCAGGGGCTCTAGCAATCAGCCCCAGCATTTT. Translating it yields CASSIRGSSNQPQHF.

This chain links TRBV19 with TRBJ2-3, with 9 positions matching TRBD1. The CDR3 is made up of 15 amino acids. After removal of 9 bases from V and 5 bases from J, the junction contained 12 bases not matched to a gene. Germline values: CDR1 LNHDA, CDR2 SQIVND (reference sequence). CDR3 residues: CASHTGTGSQDTQYF. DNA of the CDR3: TGTGCCAGCCACACCGGGACAGGGTCTCAAGATACGCAGTATTTT.

CDR3 nucleotide sequence: TGTGCCAGTAGTATGGGAACTAGCGGGGTCTACAATGAGCAGTTCTTC. It translates to CASSMGTSGVYNEQFF. The rearrangement joins TRBV19 to TRBJ2-1, with 10 bases lining up with TRBD2. The CDR3 loop spans 16 amino acids. Germline assignment: CDR1 LNHDA and CDR2 SQIVND (reference sequence). Trimming at V came to 3 bases and at J to 3 bases, leaving 5 bases not matched to a gene. Full variable domain (outside the CDR3, taken from reference TRBV19 and TRBJ2-1): DGGITQSPKYLFRKEGQNVTLSCEQNLNHDAMYWYRQDPGQGLRLIYYSQIVNDFQKGDIAEGYSVSREKKESFPLTVTSAQKNPTAFYLCASSMGTSGVYNEQFFGPGTRLTVL.

The CDR3 here is CASSEPGSDTQYF. CDR3 sequence (DNA): TGCGCCAGCAGCGAACCGGGATCGGATACGCAGTATTTT. The chain joins TRBV5-1 to TRBJ2-3; tentative D call: TRBD2 (5 bases). This CDR3 has 13 residues. Between the trimmed V and J ends, which lost 4 bases and 6 bases, there was a span of 12 bases. Germline values: CDR1 SGHRS, CDR2 YFSETQ.

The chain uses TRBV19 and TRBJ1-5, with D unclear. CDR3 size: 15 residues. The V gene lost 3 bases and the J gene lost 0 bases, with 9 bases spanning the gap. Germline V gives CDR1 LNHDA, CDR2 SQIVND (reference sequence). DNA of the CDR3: TGTGCCAGTAGTATCTGGGCAGATAGCAATCAGCCCCAGCATTTT. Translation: CASSIWADSNQPQHF. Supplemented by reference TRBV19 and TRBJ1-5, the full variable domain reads DGGITQSPKYLFRKEGQNVTLSCEQNLNHDAMYWYRQDPGQGLRLIYYSQIVNDFQKGDIAEGYSVSREKKESFPLTVTSAQKNPTAFYLCASSIWADSNQPQHFGDGTRLSIL.

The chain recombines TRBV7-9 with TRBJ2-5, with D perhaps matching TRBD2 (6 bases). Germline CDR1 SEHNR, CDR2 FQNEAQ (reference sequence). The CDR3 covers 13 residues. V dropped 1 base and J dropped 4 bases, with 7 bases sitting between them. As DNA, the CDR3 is TGTGCCAGCAGCTTAGGGGGGGTAGAGACCCAGTACTTC. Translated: CASSLGGVETQYF.

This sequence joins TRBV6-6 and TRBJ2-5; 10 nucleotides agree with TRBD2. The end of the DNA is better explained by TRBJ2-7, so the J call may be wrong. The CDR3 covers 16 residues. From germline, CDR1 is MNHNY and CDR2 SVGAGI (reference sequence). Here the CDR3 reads CASSYEGAGGPYEQYF. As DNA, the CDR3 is TGTGCCAGCAGTTACGAAGGAGCGGGAGGGCCCTACGAGCAGTACTTC.